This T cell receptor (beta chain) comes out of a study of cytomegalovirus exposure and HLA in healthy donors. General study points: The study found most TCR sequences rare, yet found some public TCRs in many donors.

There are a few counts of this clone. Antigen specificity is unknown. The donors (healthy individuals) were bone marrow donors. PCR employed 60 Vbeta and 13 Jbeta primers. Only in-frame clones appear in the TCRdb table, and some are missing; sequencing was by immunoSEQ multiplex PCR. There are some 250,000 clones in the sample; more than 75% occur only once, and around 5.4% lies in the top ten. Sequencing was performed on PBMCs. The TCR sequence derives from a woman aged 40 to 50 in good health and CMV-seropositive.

CDR3 sequence: CASRMGQTNEKLFF. Here the CDR3 DNA reads TGCGCCAGCAGGATGGGACAGACTAATGAAAAACTGTTTTTT. The V gene is TRBV5-1, the J gene TRBJ1-4; 7 bases map to TRBD1. Germline V lookup: CDR1 SGHRS, CDR2 YFSETQ. V lost 5 bases to trimming and J lost 2 bases; unmatched junction nucleotides: 3. The CDR3 totals 14 residues.